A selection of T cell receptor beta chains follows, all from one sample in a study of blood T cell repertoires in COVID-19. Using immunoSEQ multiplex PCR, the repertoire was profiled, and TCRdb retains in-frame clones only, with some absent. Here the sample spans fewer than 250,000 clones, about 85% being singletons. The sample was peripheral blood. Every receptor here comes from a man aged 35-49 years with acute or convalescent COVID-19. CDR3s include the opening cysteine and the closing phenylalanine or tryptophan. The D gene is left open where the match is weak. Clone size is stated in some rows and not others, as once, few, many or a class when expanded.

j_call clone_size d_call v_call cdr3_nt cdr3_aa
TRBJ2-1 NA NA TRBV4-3 TGCGCCAGCAGCCAAGGCACGGGTCCGTACAATGAGCAGTTCTTC CASSQGTGPYNEQFF
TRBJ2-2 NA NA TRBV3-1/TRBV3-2 TGTGCCAGCAGCCCCTCCGAAGTAGCGGATCTCAGGAACACCGGGGAGCTGTTTTTT CASSPSEVADLRNTGELFF
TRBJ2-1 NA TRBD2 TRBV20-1 TGCAGTGCTAGTTTTCTGGTGTGGACTAGCGGGAACAATGAGCAGTTCTTC CSASFLVWTSGNNEQFF
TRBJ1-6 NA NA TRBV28 TGTGCCAGCAGTTTGTACCGGGAAACCTATAATTCACCCCTCCACTTT CASSLYRETYNSPLHF
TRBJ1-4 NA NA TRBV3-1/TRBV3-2 TGTGCCAGCAGCCAAGATGACAGGTGGGGTGAAAAACTGTTTTTT CASSQDDRWGEKLFF
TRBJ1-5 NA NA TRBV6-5 TGTGCCAGCAGTTACGACTGGTACAATCAGCCCCAGCATTTT CASSYDWYNQPQHF
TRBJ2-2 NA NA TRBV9 TGTGCCAGCAGCGTAGTGAGGGGGGAGCTGTTTTTT CASSVVRGELFF
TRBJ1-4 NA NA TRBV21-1 TGTGCCAGCAGCTTAAGGACAGGGACGGAAAAACTGTTTTTT CASSLRTGTEKLFF
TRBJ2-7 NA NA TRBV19 TGTGCCAGTAGACGGGGATACGAGCAGTACTTC CASRRGYEQYF
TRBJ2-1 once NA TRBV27 TGTGCCAGCAGTTTAGACTCTAGCTTCGATGAGCAGTTCTTC CASSLDSSFDEQFF
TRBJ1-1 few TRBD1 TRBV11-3 TGTGCCAGCAGCTTAGGACAGGGCTACACTGAAGCTTTCTTT CASSLGQGYTEAFF
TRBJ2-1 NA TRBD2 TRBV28 TGTGCCAGCAGTCAGGAAAGCGGGAGGGCCTACAATGAGCAGTTCTTC CASSQESGRAYNEQFF
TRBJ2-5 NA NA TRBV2 TGTGCCAGCCAGCCCGGGACAAGGGAGACCCAGTACTTC CASQPGTRETQYF
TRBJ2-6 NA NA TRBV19 TGTGCCACCAAGGGGCAGGGTTCTGCTGGGGCCAACGTCCTGACTTTC CATKGQGSAGANVLTF
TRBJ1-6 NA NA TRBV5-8 TGTGCCAGCAGCTTGGCAAGGACAGCCAATTCACCCCTCCACTTT CASSLARTANSPLHF
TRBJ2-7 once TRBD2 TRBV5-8 TGTGCCAGCAGCTGGGGGGGGAGCGACTCCTACGAGCAGTACTTC CASSWGGSDSYEQYF
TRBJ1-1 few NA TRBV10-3 TGTGCCATCAGGGAAACAGATATGAACACTGAAGCTTTCTTT CAIRETDMNTEAFF
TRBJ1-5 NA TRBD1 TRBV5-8 TGTGCCAGCAGCGGTCCCGGGACAGGGTTCGGCCAGCCCCAGCATTTT CASSGPGTGFGQPQHF
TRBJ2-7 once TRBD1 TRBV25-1 TGTGCCAGCAGGGGGGCTGGGACAGGGATCTACGAGCAGTACTTC CASRGAGTGIYEQYF
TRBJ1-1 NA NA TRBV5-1 TGCGCCAGCAGCTATGTAACAACGGGCACTGAAGCTTTCTTT CASSYVTTGTEAFF
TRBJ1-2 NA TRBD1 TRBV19 TGTGCCCCGACAGGCGACAGGGGCCAAAACTATGGCTACACCTTC CAPTGDRGQNYGYTF
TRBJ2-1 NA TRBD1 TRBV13 TGTGCCAGCAGTCTCCCGGGACAGGGTTACAATGAGCAGTTCTTC CASSLPGQGYNEQFF
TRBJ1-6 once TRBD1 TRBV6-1 TGTGCCAGCAGTGTTGGGACAGGAAGCTCCTATAATTCACCCCTCCACTTT CASSVGTGSSYNSPLHF
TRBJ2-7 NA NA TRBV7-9 TGTGCCAGCAGCTCGGGGATTTCCTACGAGCAGTACTTC CASSSGISYEQYF
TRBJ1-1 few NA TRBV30 TGTGCCTGGAGTCCGGGGGGGGACACTGAAGCTTTCTTT CAWSPGGDTEAFF
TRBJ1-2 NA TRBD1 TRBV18 TGTGCCAGCTCGGATCCTAACAGGGGGCGCCCCTATGGCTACACCTTC CASSDPNRGRPYGYTF
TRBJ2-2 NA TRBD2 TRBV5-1 TGCGCCAGCAGCTTGCAGGGACTAGCTGGGACCGGGGAGCTGTTTTTT CASSLQGLAGTGELFF
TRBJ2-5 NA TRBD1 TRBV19 TGTGCCAGTAGTCTCCTCGGGACAGGGGGCCAAGAGACCCAGTACTTC CASSLLGTGGQETQYF
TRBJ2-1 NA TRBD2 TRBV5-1 TGCGCCAGCAGCTCAACCGGGACTAGCGACAATGAGCAGTTCTTC CASSSTGTSDNEQFF
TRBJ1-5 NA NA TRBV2 TGTGCCAGCACCGCCGTCAACCAGGTTAATCAGCCCCAGCATTTT CASTAVNQVNQPQHF
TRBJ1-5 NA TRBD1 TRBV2 TGTGCCAGCAGGGGGACAGTTCTTAGCAATCAGCCCCAGCATTTT CASRGTVLSNQPQHF
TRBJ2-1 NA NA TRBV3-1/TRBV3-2 TGTGCCAGCAGCCAGGACTCCCTCAATGAGCAGTTCTTC CASSQDSLNEQFF
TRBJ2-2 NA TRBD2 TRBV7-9 TGTGCCAGCAGCCCGCGGGTTAGCGGGGTGAACACCGGGGAGCTGTTTTTT CASSPRVSGVNTGELFF
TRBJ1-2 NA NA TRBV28 TGTGCCAGCAGTTTAGGGTCCACAGGGCATAGGGGCTATGGCTACACCTTC CASSLGSTGHRGYGYTF
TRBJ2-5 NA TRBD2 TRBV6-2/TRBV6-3 TGTGCCAGCAGTTACTCGACTAGCGGGAGGGCGTGGGAGACCCAGTACTTC CASSYSTSGRAWETQYF
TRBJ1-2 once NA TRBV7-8 TGTGCCAGCAGCTTAACCGGCGGCTATGGCTACACCTTC CASSLTGGYGYTF
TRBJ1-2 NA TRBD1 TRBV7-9 TGTGCCAGCAGTCTCGCGGACAGGGGGCTACGGGGCTACACCTTC CASSLADRGLRGYTF
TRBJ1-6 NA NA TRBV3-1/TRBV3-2 TGTGCCAGCAGCTTCCAACTAGTAAGCAATTCACCCCTCCACTTT CASSFQLVSNSPLHF
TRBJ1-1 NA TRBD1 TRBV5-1 TGCGCCAGCAGCTTACCGGGACAGGGATTGAACACTGAAGCTTTCTTT CASSLPGQGLNTEAFF
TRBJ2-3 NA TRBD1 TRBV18 TGTGCCAGCTCAACGACAGGGGGCCTAGATACGCAGTATTTT CASSTTGGLDTQYF
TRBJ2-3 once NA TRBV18 TGTGCCAGCTCACCACCAGGAGCAGATACGCAGTATTTT CASSPPGADTQYF
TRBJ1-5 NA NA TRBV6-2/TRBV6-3 TGTGCCAGCAGTTACGGCTGGCGGGGAACCTATCAGCCCCAGCATTTT CASSYGWRGTYQPQHF
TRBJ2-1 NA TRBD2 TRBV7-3 TGTGCCAGCAGCCCGGCGGGAGGTGAGCAGTTCTTC CASSPAGGEQFF
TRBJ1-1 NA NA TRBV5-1 TGCGCCAGCAGCTTCGCAGGCGGGGTCTCTGAAGCTTTCTTT CASSFAGGVSEAFF
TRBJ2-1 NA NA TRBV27 TGTGCCAGCAGTTTGCGGGAATCCGGGATGACGGCCAATGAGCAGTTCTTC CASSLRESGMTANEQFF
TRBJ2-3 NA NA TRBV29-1 TGCAGCGTTGACCCGACAGGCACAGATACGCAGTATTTT CSVDPTGTDTQYF
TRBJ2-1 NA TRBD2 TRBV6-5 TGTGCCAGCAGTTACCGGCGGGAGGGATACAATGAGCAGTTCTTC CASSYRREGYNEQFF
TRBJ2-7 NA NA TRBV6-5 TGTGCCAGCAGCCGAACAGGGTTTCTCCTCGAGCAGTACTTC CASSRTGFLLEQYF